This TCR beta chain was captured by sequencing in a study of T cell repertoires in cytomegalovirus infection. Background on the study: Matching HLA type, along with CMV infection, was indicated by public TCR beta signatures.

This CDR3 contains 15 residues. Germline values: CDR1 SEHNR, CDR2 FQNEAQ (reference sequence). V was cut by 8 bases and J by 4 bases, with 15 bases left in between. Using its own MiXCR run on the reads, TCRdb lists one record per CDR3 protein. The sample comprises about a million distinct CDR3 sequences, about a third of which are singletons, and roughly 12% rests with the top ten. Ten or more counts support this clonotype. Its cognate antigen is unknown. The clonotype comes from a human donor in good health (CMV status not recorded). Some clones in this sample may be carry-over from other donors' samples. The starting material was cultured CD8+ T cells from PBMCs, obtained from culture after CMV antigen stimulation. The genes are TRBV7-9 and TRBJ2-6; D perhaps matches TRBD2 (6 bases). For the CDR3, the DNA is TGTGCCAGCGAAAGTCTCGCGGGGGGGGCCAACGTCCTGACTTTC. As protein: CASESLAGGANVLTF.